Reported below is one T cell receptor beta chain. TCR beta CDR3 sequences were amplified from RNA transcripts. HTBI primers were the set used in a first-round RT-PCR of the TCR CDR3. TCRdb processed the multiplex PCR reads anew with MiXCR; each CDR3 protein has one entry. The sample yields hundreds of thousands of distinct CDR3 sequences, just under 45% seen once. The sample is drawn from a study of T cells in Graves' hyperthyroidism and ophthalmopathy. Trimming removed 10 bases from V and 2 bases from J; junction bases left unmatched: 10. Germline values: CDR1 MNHNS, CDR2 SASEGT. The CDR3 spans 15 residues.

The sample was peripheral blood or thyroid tissue (not recorded which). The source of this sequence is an adult man with Graves' disease, either hyperthyroidism or ophthalmopathy (not recorded which). V is TRBV6-1 and J is TRBJ2-5; 10 bases agree with TRBD2. The CDR3 loop is CATNDGAGGQETQYF. The CDR3, as DNA: TGTGCCACTAACGACGGAGCGGGGGGGCAAGAGACCCAGTACTTC.